This T cell receptor beta chain was recovered during a study of cytomegalovirus exposure and HLA in healthy donors. Points from the study as a whole: Differences between HLA loci emerged in a later analysis of TCR association rates, with DRB1 most and HLA-C fewest. Donors belonging to an Asian-associated ancestry cluster reportedly showed fewer N-insertions in productive TCRs than the roughly 670-donor mean, according to what a later analysis found. While the bulk of TCR sequences proved rare, some public TCRs turned up in many donors.

13 Jbeta primers and 60 Vbeta primers were used for the PCR. Clones were read by immunoSEQ multiplex PCR, and TCRdb kept only the in-frame ones, dropping some. The sample yields approximately 110,000 clones, of which the top ten take up roughly 3.5%. Of note for this clone: Its specificity is not known.

The source of this sequence is a young man in good health and CMV-seronegative. The sequencing input was PBMCs.

CDR3 nucleotide sequence: TGTGCCAGCTCACCACAGGGACAGACCCCCTGGGGGCAGTACTTC. Protein product: CASSPQGQTPWGQYF. The V call is TRBV18, the J call TRBJ2-7; 7 bases fit TRBD1. The V and J ends lost 1 base and 9 bases, in that order; junction bases with no gene match: 12. The CDR3 spans 15 residues. Germline assignment: CDR1 KGHSH and CDR2 LQKENI.